The 13 T cell receptor beta chains reported below all come from one sample, sequenced in a study of T cell changes during pregnancy in multiple sclerosis. TCRdb's table, derived via immunoSEQ multiplex PCR, lists solely in-frame clones and lacks some. The sample lists 70,000 or so clones; roughly 89% were seen once. The sequences come from peripheral blood, collected in the third trimester of pregnancy. All receptors come from a female donor in good health, enrolled as a control in a pregnancy study.

The genes are TRBV7-2 and TRBJ2-7; 8 nucleotides align to TRBD1. V lost 1 base, J lost 3 bases, and 5 bases stayed unmatched. The CDR3 spans 15 residues. From germline, CDR1 is SGHTA and CDR2 FQGNSA. The CDR3 DNA sequence: TGTGCCAGCAGCTTAGAGGGGACAGGCCACTACGAGCAGTACTTC. Amino acid sequence: CASSLEGTGHYEQYF.

The rearrangement links TRBV28 to TRBJ2-7, with a weak D call TRBD1 (6 bases). This CDR3 region has 13 residues. The germline CDR1 and CDR2 sequences are MDHEN and SYDVKM. Trimming left V 3 bases short and J 11 bases short, with 17 bases between. The CDR3 sequence: CASSLNGSQGKYF. The CDR3 nucleotides are TGTGCCAGCAGTTTGAATGGGTCGCAGGGGAAGTACTTC. Full variable domain (outside the CDR3, taken from reference TRBV28 and TRBJ2-7): DVKVTQSSRYLVKRTGEKVFLECVQDMDHENMFWYRQDPGLGLRLIYFSYDVKMKEKGDIPEGYSVSREKKERFSLILESASTNQTSMYLCASSLNGSQGKYFGPGTRLTVT.

The chain employs TRBV18 and TRBJ2-7, with D maybe TRBD2 (6 bases). The CDR3 sequence is 14 residues long. Germline V lookup: CDR1 KGHSH, CDR2 LQKENI. Trimming stripped 2 bases from V and 1 base from J, with 9 bases between. The CDR3 DNA is TGTGCCAGCTCACCAGCGGGGCAGTCCTACGAGCAGTACTTC. Protein: CASSPAGQSYEQYF. Supplemented by reference TRBV18 and TRBJ2-7, the full variable domain reads NAGVMQNPRHLVRRRGQEARLRCSPMKGHSHVYWYRQLPEEGLKFMVYLQKENIIDESGMPKERFSAEFPKEGPSILRIQQVVRGDSAAYFCASSPAGQSYEQYFGPGTRLTVT.

The V gene is TRBV7-6, the J gene TRBJ2-7; 8 nucleotides align to TRBD1. This CDR3 is built from 15 residues. Trimming removed 1 base from V and 3 bases from J; junction bases left unmatched: 5. The germline CDR1 and CDR2 sequences are SGHVS and FNYEAQ. CDR3 DNA: TGTGCCAGCAGCTTAGAACAGGGGGGATTCTACGAGCAGTACTTC. It translates to CASSLEQGGFYEQYF.

J is TRBJ1-4 and V is TRBV5-1; D unresolved. The CDR3 is 14 residues long. From germline, CDR1 is SGHRS and CDR2 YFSETQ. Between the trimmed V and J ends, which lost 2 bases and 4 bases, there was a span of 9 bases. The CDR3 coding sequence is TGCGCCAGCAGCTTCGAGAGGCTTAATGAAAAACTGTTTTTT. This translates into CASSFERLNEKLFF.

The genes are TRBV5-1 and TRBJ2-7; a possible D gene is TRBD1 (5 bases). The CDR3 spans 15 residues. CDR1 is SGHRS and CDR2 is YFSETQ in the germline V gene. V was pared by 7 bases and J by 0 bases, with 17 bases between. The CDR3 DNA sequence: TGCGCCAGCCGCCGCCCAGGGCCTCCCTCCTACGAGCAGTACTTC. Its protein product is CASRRPGPPSYEQYF.

V gene TRBV14 combines with J gene TRBJ1-3, with 9 nucleotides matching TRBD1. Germline trimming cut 6 bases from V and 1 base from J; bases unmatched to any gene: 10. In germline, CDR1 is SGHDN, CDR2 FVKESK. CDR3 length: 17 residues. For the CDR3, the DNA is TGTGCCAGCAGTCCTTTCGGGACAGGGACGTCTGGAAACACCATATATTTT. Encoded protein: CASSPFGTGTSGNTIYF.

The count of this clone is one. The V and J genes are TRBV7-2 and TRBJ2-7, with 10 bases that match TRBD2. This CDR3 is built from 15 residues. Trimming took 7 bases from V and 6 from J; bases not matched to a gene: 12. Germline CDR1 and CDR2: SGHTA and FQGNSA. The CDR3 DNA is TGTGCCAGCATCCCGAGGGCAAGCGGGGGGGGCGAGCAGTACTTC. Protein product: CASIPRASGGGEQYF. Looking up the rest from reference TRBV7-2 and TRBJ2-7 gives the full variable domain: GAGVSQSPSNKVTEKGKDVELRCDPISGHTALYWYRQSLGQGLEFLIYFQGNSAPDKSGLPSDRFSAERTGGSVSTLTIQRTQQEDSAVYLCASIPRASGGGEQYFGPGTRLTVT.

The table lists this clone with a few counts. The sample contains more than one DNA sequence encoding this CDR3. V usage is TRBV5-1 and J usage is TRBJ1-6; 11 positions agree with TRBD1. Germline V gene sequence: CDR1 SGHRS, CDR2 YFSETQ. The CDR3 contains 15 residues. The junction had 4 bases not matched to a gene; V was cut back by 1 base and J by 10 bases. DNA for the CDR3: TGCGCCAGCAGCTTGCGGACAGGGGGCGACTCACCCCTCCACTTT. Its protein product is CASSLRTGGDSPLHF.

The chain employs TRBV19 and TRBJ1-1; D unresolved. This CDR3 has 14 amino acids. Trimming removed 5 bases from V and 3 bases from J, with 13 bases in between. Germline V gives CDR1 LNHDA, CDR2 SQIVND (reference sequence). The CDR3 protein is CASSSASRDTEAFF. The CDR3 DNA reads as TGTGCCAGTAGTTCCGCTAGTCGGGACACTGAAGCTTTCTTT.

V is TRBV5-1 and J is TRBJ2-1, with 7 bases fitting TRBD1. V trimming: 2 bases; J trimming: 0 bases; junction bases outside the gene matches: 5. The CDR3 covers 16 residues. Per germline, CDR1 SGHRS and CDR2 YFSETQ. DNA of the CDR3: TGCGCCAGCAGCTTTTCAGGGGGTCGCTCCTACAATGAGCAGTTCTTC. Protein sequence: CASSFSGGRSYNEQFF.

This clone was observed once. The rearrangement links TRBV28 to TRBJ2-7, with 10 bases fitting TRBD1. The CDR3 extends over 11 amino acids. Trimming took 5 bases from V and 12 from J; bases not matched to a gene: 4. In germline, CDR1 is MDHEN, CDR2 SYDVKM. The CDR3, as DNA: TGTGCCAGCAGTCGGACAGGGGGTATGTACTTC. This gives the protein CASSRTGGMYF.

V and J are TRBV5-6 and TRBJ2-2; perhaps TRBD2 as D (6 bases). V gave up 4 bases and J gave up 2 bases, with 12 bases separating them. The CDR3 runs to 15 residues. Germline CDR1 SGHDT, CDR2 YYEEEE. The CDR3 coding sequence is TGTGCCAGCAGCCCGGAGGGGACCAACACCGGGGAGCTGTTTTTT. Translating it yields CASSPEGTNTGELFF.